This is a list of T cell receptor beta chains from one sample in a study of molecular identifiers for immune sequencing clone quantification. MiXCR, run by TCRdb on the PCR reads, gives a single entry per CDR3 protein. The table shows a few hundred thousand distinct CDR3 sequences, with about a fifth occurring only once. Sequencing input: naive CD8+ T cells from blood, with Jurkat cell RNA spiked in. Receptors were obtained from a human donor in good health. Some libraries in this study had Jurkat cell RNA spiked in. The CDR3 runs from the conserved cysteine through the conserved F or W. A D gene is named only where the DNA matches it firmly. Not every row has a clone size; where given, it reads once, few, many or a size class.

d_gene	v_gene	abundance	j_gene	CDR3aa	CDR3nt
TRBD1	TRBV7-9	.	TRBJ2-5	CASSFPQDRVFRETQCF	TGTGCCAGCAGCTTCCCCCAGGACAGGGTGTTCAGGGAGACCCAGTGCTTC
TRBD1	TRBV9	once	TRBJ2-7	CASSATDRGYEQHF	TGTGCCAGCAGCGCGACTGACAGGGGCTACGAGCAGCACTTC
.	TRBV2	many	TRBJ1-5	CASSEARYSNQPQHF	TGTGCCAGCAGTGAAGCTAGGTATAGCAATCAGCCCCAGCATTTT
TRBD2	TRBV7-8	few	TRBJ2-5	CASSLTGGLGETQYF	TGTGCCAGCAGCTTAACGGGGGGGCTCGGGGAGACCCAGTACTTC
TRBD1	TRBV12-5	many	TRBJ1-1	CASGDPPLGQMNTEAFF	TGTGCTAGTGGGGATCCCCCCCTGGGACAGATGAACACTGAAGCTTTCTTT
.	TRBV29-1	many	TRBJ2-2	CSVREGIGGELFF	TGCAGCGTTAGGGAAGGGATCGGCGGGGAGCTGTTTTTT
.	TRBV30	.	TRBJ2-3	CAWSGESSQYF	TGTGCCTGGAGTGGGGAGAGTTCGCAGTATTTT
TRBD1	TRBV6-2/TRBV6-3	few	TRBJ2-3	CASSYSGTDIIPTQYF	TGTGCCAGCAGTTACTCTGGGACAGATATAATTCCTACGCAGTATTTT
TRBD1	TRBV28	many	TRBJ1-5	CASVPGPGQGTGQPQHF	TGTGCCAGCGTGCCCGGACCGGGACAGGGGACCGGGCAGCCCCAGCATTTT
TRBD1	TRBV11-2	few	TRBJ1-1	CASSLGQGYMNTEAFF	TGTGCCAGCAGCTTAGGACAGGGCTATATGAACACTGAAGCTTTCTTT
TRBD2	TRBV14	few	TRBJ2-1	CASSLLGLAYNEQFF	TGTGCCAGCAGCCTTTTGGGACTAGCTTACAATGAGCAGTTCTTC
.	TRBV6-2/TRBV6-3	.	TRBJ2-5	CASSYLGTTGSQYF	TGTGCCAGCAGTTACCTCGGTACCACCGGGTCCCAGTACTTC
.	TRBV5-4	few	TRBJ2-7	CASSTATGSYEQYF	TGTGCCAGCAGCACTGCGACAGGCTCCTACGAGCAGTACTTC
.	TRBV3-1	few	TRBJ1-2	CASSLTMSYGYTF	TGTGCCAGCAGCCTTACCATGAGCTATGGCTACACCTTC
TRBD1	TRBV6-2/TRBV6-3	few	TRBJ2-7	CASSTKDRVNREQYF	TGTGCCAGCAGTACGAAGGACAGGGTGAATCGCGAGCAGTACTTC